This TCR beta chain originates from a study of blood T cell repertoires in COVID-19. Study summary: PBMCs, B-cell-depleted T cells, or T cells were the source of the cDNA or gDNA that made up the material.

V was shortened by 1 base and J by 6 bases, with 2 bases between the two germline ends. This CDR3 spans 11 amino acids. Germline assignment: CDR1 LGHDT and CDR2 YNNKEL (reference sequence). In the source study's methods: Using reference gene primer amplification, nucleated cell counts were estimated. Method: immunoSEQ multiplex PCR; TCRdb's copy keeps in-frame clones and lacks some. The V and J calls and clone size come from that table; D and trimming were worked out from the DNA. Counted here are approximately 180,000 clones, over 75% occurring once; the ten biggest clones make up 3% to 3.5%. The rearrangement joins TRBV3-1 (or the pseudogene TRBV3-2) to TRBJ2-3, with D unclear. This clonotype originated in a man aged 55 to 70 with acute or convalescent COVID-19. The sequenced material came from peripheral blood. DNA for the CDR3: TGTGCCAGCAGCCAAGCGGATACGCAGTATTTT. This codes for CASSQADTQYF.